Listed here are 24 T cell receptor beta chains from one sample, sequenced in a study of cytomegalovirus exposure and HLA in healthy donors. The PCR ran on 60 Vbeta and 13 Jbeta primers. Profiled with immunoSEQ multiplex PCR; TCRdb holds only in-frame clones, not every one. The data show 55,000 to 65,000 clones, roughly 80% seen once. The sample comprised PBMCs. The receptors were gathered from a woman aged 40 to 49 in good health and CMV-seropositive.

This clone was found once. V is TRBV7-2 and J is TRBJ1-4, with unresolved D. Germline V gene lookup returns CDR1 SGHTA and CDR2 FQGNSA. The length of the CDR3 is 13 residues. The ends were cut back, 5 bases at V and 8 bases at J, with 12 bases in the middle. The CDR3 region is CASSQRAGEKLFF. CDR3 nucleotides: TGTGCCAGCAGCCAACGGGCGGGGGAAAAACTGTTTTTT.

The CDR3 reads CASSPDRRSSYNEQFF. The CDR3 region has the DNA TGCGCCAGCAGCCCTGACCGGAGGAGCTCCTACAATGAGCAGTTCTTC. The J gene is TRBJ2-1, the V gene TRBV5-1; TRBD2 is a possible D gene (5 bases). The length of the CDR3 is 16 residues. Germline V CDR1 and CDR2: SGHRS, YFSETQ. V was shortened by 4 bases and J by 0 bases, with 14 bases between the two germline ends.

The V gene is TRBV5-4, the J gene TRBJ1-2, with 12 bases matching TRBD1. Germline loops: CDR1 SGHNT, CDR2 YYREEE (reference sequence). The V gene end was trimmed by 3 bases and the J gene end by 8 bases; junction bases not matched to a gene: 8. CDR3 length: 15 amino acids. The CDR3 nucleotides read TGTGCCAGCAGCTCACCCGGGACAGGGGGCCTAGGCTACACCTTC. Its translation is CASSSPGTGGLGYTF.

Here the CDR3 reads CASSSTGQGPLNYGYTF. The CDR3, as DNA: TGTGCCAGCAGTTCGACAGGACAGGGTCCGTTGAACTATGGCTACACCTTC. The V and J genes are TRBV28 and TRBJ1-2; 8 bases agree with TRBD1. With 4 bases clipped from V and 2 bases from J, the junction kept 12 bases outside the gene matches. This CDR3 comprises 17 residues. The germline gives CDR1 MDHEN, CDR2 SYDVKM.

The J gene is TRBJ1-5, the V gene TRBV9, with D tentatively TRBD1 (6 bases). Germline values: CDR1 SGDLS, CDR2 YYNGEE. The CDR3 is 16 amino acids. V was trimmed by 2 bases and J by 5 bases, leaving 17 bases between them. As DNA, the CDR3 is TGTGCCAGCAGCGTCGGGGGGCCGGAAGCTGATCAGCCCCAGCATTTT. It translates to CASSVGGPEADQPQHF.

The V call is TRBV10-3, the J call TRBJ2-2; TRBD2 is a possible D gene (5 bases). V was trimmed by 0 bases and J by 3 bases, leaving 14 bases between them. The V gene's germline CDR1 is ENHRY and CDR2 SYGVKD. The CDR3 is 17 residues long. The CDR3: CAISESGGWFDTGELFF. Here the CDR3 DNA reads TGTGCCATCAGTGAGTCAGGAGGATGGTTTGACACCGGGGAGCTGTTTTTT.

The V and J genes are TRBV19 and TRBJ1-4, with D possibly TRBD1 on 6 matching bases. CDR1 is LNHDA, CDR2 SQIVND, per germline (reference sequence). Deletions cut 7 bases from V and 7 bases from J, with 13 bases between. This CDR3 is 13 amino acids long. DNA for the CDR3: TGTGCCAGTACTCCACAAGGGGGTGAAAAACTGTTTTTT. This codes for CASTPQGGEKLFF.

This clone was counted a few times. The genes are TRBV7-2 and TRBJ1-3; perhaps TRBD1 as D (5 bases). Trimming took off 5 bases at V and 0 bases at J, with 11 bases between the two ends. This CDR3 comprises 15 residues. From germline, CDR1 is SGHTA and CDR2 FQGNSA. The CDR3 is CASSLRASSGNTIYF. The CDR3 coding sequence is TGTGCCAGCAGCCTCAGGGCCAGCTCTGGAAACACCATATATTTT.

The V and J genes are TRBV5-1 and TRBJ1-3; D may be TRBD1 (5 bases). The CDR3 has 16 residues. V was cut by 5 bases and J by 2 bases, with 17 bases left in between. Germline V gene lookup returns CDR1 SGHRS and CDR2 YFSETQ. CDR3 in DNA: TGCGCCAGCAGTCGACTAGATGGGGGGACTGGAAACACCATATATTTT. Translating it yields CASSRLDGGTGNTIYF.

The chain carries TRBV11-3 and TRBJ2-2, with D maybe TRBD1 (6 bases). Germline V gene lookup returns CDR1 SGHNT and CDR2 YENEEA. The CDR3 loop spans 17 amino acids. Trimming left V 1 base short and J 8 bases short, with 20 bases between. The CDR3 loop reads CASSLGPTGLTGGELFF. Written as DNA, the CDR3 is TGTGCCAGCAGCTTAGGACCCACAGGGCTTACAGGAGGGGAGCTGTTTTTT.

Details on this clone: Germline and junction disagree at one end, which may indicate a read error. This chain joins TRBV5-1 and TRBJ1-1; 7 positions agree with TRBD1. The CDR3 covers 16 residues. Germline-derived CDR1 and CDR2 are SGHRS and YFSETQ. Here the CDR3 reads CASSYTGGRGGPEPIF. The DNA for the CDR3 is TGCGCCAGCAGCTACACCGGAGGCAGAGGGGGCCCGGAGCCAATCTTT. Drawing the rest from reference TRBV5-1 and TRBJ1-1, the complete variable domain is KAGVTQTPRYLIKTRGQQVTLSCSPISGHRSVSWYQQTPGQGLQFLFEYFSETQRNKGNFPGRFSGRQFSNSRSEMNVSTLELGDSALYLCASSYTGGRGGPEPIFGQGTRLTVV.

The rearrangement joins TRBV5-6 to TRBJ2-7, with TRBD2 matching 16 bases. The CDR3 is made up of 19 amino acids. The germline V gene has CDR1 SGHDT and CDR2 YYEEEE. V lost 4 bases and J lost 6; bases outside the gene matches: 16. This CDR3 reads CASSPYVPGLAGGPSEQYF. The CDR3 DNA reads as TGTGCCAGCAGCCCTTATGTTCCGGGACTAGCGGGGGGGCCAAGCGAGCAGTACTTC.

The chain is built from TRBV14 and TRBJ2-2; D possibly corresponds to TRBD1 (5 bases). Looked up from germline, CDR1 is SGHDN and CDR2 is FVKESK. Trimming cost V 1 base and J 2 bases, with 14 bases left between them. This CDR3 comprises 17 residues. The CDR3 loop is CASSQAQGVLNTGELFF. The CDR3 nucleotides read TGTGCCAGCAGCCAAGCCCAAGGGGTTCTCAACACCGGGGAGCTGTTTTTT.

The CDR3 region has the DNA TGTGCCAGCAGCCCCGGACAGGGGCTCTATGGCTACACCTTC. Translation: CASSPGQGLYGYTF. The V call is TRBV6-5, the J call TRBJ1-2; 9 bases fit TRBD1. With V trimmed by 6 bases and J by 4 bases, 6 bases remained unmatched. The CDR3 consists of 14 residues. From germline, CDR1 is MNHEY and CDR2 SVGAGI.

The gene calls are TRBV5-6 and TRBJ2-7, with D possibly being TRBD2 (5 bases). CDR3 size: 13 residues. V was pared by 5 bases and J by 7 bases, with 16 bases between. Germline V gene sequence: CDR1 SGHDT, CDR2 YYEEEE. Here the CDR3 reads CASSFVEGKEQYF. Written as DNA, the CDR3 is TGTGCCAGCAGTTTTGTAGAGGGTAAGGAGCAGTACTTC.

V is TRBV5-1 and J is TRBJ1-3, with D unclear. The CDR3 runs 14 residues. V was cut by 4 bases and J by 2 bases, with 10 bases left in between. CDR1 and CDR2 from the germline V gene are SGHRS and YFSETQ. In nucleotides, the CDR3 is TGCGCCAGCAGCCTGGAATCGGCTGGAAACACCATATATTTT. It is translated as CASSLESAGNTIYF.

CDR3 DNA sequence: TGTGCCAGCAGTCCTTGGGCCGTTTCACCCCTCCACTTT. This sequence encodes CASSPWAVSPLHF. V and J are TRBV6-6 and TRBJ1-6; D not certain. Trimming removed 5 bases from V and 9 bases from J, with 11 bases in between. The CDR3 totals 13 residues. The germline gives CDR1 MNHNY, CDR2 SVGAGI (reference sequence).

The J gene is TRBJ2-7, the V gene TRBV5-4; 8 bases match TRBD2. CDR3 length: 13 amino acids. Germline V gives CDR1 SGHNT, CDR2 YYREEE (reference sequence). V was pared by 4 bases and J by 7 bases, with 7 bases of the junction left unmatched. The CDR3: CASSPGGAEEQYF. The CDR3 nucleotides read TGTGCCAGCAGCCCCGGGGGGGCTGAAGAGCAGTACTTC.

As to this clone: This sample includes further DNA sequences coding for the same CDR3. This chain joins TRBV2 and TRBJ1-5; 7 bases are a match to TRBD1. Germline-derived CDR1 and CDR2 are SNHLY and FYNNEI. This CDR3 contains 14 residues. V lost 5 bases and J lost 7; bases outside the gene matches: 8. In DNA form, the CDR3 reads TGTGCCAGCAGTCCCATGACAGGGAACCAGCCCCAGCATTTT. This gives the protein CASSPMTGNQPQHF. Drawing the rest from reference TRBV2 and TRBJ1-5, the complete variable domain is EPEVTQTPSHQVTQMGQEVILRCVPISNHLYFYWYRQILGQKVEFLVSFYNNEISEKSEIFDDQFSVERPDGSNFTLKIRSTKLEDSAMYFCASSPMTGNQPQHFGDGTRLSIL.

The chain carries TRBV5-1 and TRBJ2-7, with 8 bases fitting TRBD1. Germline V gene sequence: CDR1 SGHRS, CDR2 YFSETQ. V was clipped by 4 bases and J by 0 bases; unmatched bases: 6. The CDR3 is 15 residues long. Here the CDR3 reads CASSRGQGFSYEQYF. Written as DNA, the CDR3 is TGCGCCAGCAGCCGTGGACAGGGCTTCTCCTACGAGCAGTACTTC.

J is TRBJ1-1 and V is TRBV5-1, with 7 bases fitting TRBD1. With V trimmed by 4 bases and J by 0 bases, 6 bases remained unmatched. Per germline, CDR1 SGHRS and CDR2 YFSETQ. The CDR3 spans 15 residues. The CDR3 loop reads CASSGTEFMNTEAFF. The CDR3 DNA reads TGCGCCAGCAGCGGGACAGAATTCATGAACACTGAAGCTTTCTTT.

The chain is built from TRBV7-9 and TRBJ2-6, with D perhaps matching TRBD1 (6 bases). V lost 4 bases, J lost 2 bases, and 15 bases lay in between. This CDR3 comprises 17 residues. Germline V gene sequence: CDR1 SEHNR, CDR2 FQNEAQ (reference sequence). CDR3 sequence: CASSSEHRVAGANVLTF. CDR3 in DNA: TGTGCCAGCAGCTCCGAACACAGGGTGGCTGGGGCCAACGTCCTGACTTTC.

V gene TRBV6-5 combines with J gene TRBJ1-2; 7 bases map to TRBD1. Per the germline V gene, CDR1 is MNHEY and CDR2 is SVGAGI. The CDR3 is 15 amino acids. The V segment lost 5 bases and the J segment 4 bases; nucleotides outside the gene matches: 10. CDR3 coding DNA: TGTGCCAGCAGTAACCCGGGGCAGGGGGGCTATGGCTACACCTTC. Protein product: CASSNPGQGGYGYTF.

This chain joins TRBV5-1 and TRBJ1-2; D remains ambiguous. Germline CDR1 reads SGHRS; CDR2 reads YFSETQ. The CDR3 runs to 14 residues. V shed 4 bases and J shed 1 base, with 11 bases lying between them. This CDR3 reads CASSPGERNYGYTF. The CDR3, as DNA: TGCGCCAGCAGCCCCGGGGAGCGTAACTATGGCTACACCTTC.